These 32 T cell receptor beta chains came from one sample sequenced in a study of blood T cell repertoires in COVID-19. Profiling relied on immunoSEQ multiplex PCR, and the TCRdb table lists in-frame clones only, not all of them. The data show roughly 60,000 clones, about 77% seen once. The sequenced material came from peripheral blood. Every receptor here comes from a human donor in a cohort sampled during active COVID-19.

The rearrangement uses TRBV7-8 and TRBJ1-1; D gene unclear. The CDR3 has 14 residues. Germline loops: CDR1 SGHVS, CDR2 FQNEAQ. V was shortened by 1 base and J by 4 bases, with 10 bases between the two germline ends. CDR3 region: CASSLGRRGTEAFF. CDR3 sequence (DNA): TGTGCCAGCAGCTTAGGGAGGAGAGGCACTGAAGCTTTCTTT. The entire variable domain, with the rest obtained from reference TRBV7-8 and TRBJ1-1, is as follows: GAGVSQSPRYKVAKRGQDVALRCDPISGHVSLFWYQQALGQGPEFLTYFQNEAQLDKSGLPSDRFFAERPEGSVSTLKIQRTQQEDSAVYLCASSLGRRGTEAFFGQGTRLTVV.

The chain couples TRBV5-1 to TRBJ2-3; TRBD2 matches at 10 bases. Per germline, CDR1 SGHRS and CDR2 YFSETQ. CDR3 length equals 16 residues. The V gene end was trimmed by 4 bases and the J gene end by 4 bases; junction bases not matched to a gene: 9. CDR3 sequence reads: CASSPLAGVVSDTQYF. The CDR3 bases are TGCGCCAGCAGCCCTCTAGCGGGAGTTGTCTCAGATACGCAGTATTTT.

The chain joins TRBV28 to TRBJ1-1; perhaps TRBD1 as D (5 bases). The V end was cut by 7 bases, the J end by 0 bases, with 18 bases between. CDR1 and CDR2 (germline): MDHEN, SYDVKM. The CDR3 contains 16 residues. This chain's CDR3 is CASKGDREPMNTEAFF. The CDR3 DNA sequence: TGTGCCAGCAAAGGAGACAGAGAACCCATGAACACTGAAGCTTTCTTT.

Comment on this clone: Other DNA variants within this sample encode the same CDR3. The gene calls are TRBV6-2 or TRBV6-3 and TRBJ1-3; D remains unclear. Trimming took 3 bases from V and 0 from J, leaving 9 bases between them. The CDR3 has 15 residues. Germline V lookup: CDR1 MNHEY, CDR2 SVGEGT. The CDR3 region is CASSYPGGSGNTIYF. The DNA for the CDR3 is TGTGCCAGCAGTTATCCCGGAGGCTCTGGAAACACCATATATTTT.

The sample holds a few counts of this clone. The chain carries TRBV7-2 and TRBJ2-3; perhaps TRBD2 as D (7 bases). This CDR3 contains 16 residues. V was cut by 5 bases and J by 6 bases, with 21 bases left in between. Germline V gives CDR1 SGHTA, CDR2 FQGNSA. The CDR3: CASSPEGGGLPDTQYF. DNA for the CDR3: TGTGCCAGCAGCCCGGAGGGGGGGGGACTCCCTGATACGCAGTATTTT.

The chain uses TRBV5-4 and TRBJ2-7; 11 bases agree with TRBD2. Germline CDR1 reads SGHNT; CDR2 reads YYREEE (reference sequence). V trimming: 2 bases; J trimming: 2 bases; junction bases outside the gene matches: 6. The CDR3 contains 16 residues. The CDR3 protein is CASSFLAGGPPYEQYF. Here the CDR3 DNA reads TGTGCCAGCAGCTTTTTAGCGGGGGGGCCCCCCTACGAGCAGTACTTC.

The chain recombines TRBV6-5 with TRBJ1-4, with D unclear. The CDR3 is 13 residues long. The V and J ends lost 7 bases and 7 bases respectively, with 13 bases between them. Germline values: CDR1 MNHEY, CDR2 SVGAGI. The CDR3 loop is CASTTRISEKLFF. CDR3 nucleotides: TGTGCCAGCACGACAAGGATTAGTGAAAAACTGTTTTTT.

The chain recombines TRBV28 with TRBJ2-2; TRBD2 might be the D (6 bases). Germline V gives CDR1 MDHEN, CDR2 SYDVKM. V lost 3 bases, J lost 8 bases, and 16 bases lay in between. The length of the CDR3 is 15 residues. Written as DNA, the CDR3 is TGTGCCAGCAGTTTTCCCACGGAGGGACCGGGGGAGCTGTTTTTT. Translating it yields CASSFPTEGPGELFF.

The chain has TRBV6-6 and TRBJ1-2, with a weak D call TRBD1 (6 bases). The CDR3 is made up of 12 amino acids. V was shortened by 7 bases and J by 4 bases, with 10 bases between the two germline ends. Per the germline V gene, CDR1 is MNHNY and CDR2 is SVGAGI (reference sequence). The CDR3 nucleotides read TGTGCCAGCATAACAGGGCCCTATGGCTACACCTTC. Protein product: CASITGPYGYTF.

CDR3 nucleotides: TGTGCCAGCAGTTACGACACATCTAACTATGGCTACACCTTC. It yields the protein CASSYDTSNYGYTF. This chain connects TRBV6-2 or TRBV6-3 to TRBJ1-2; D gene ambiguous. The CDR3 has 14 residues. Germline V CDR1 and CDR2: MNHEY, SVGEGT. V dropped 2 bases and J dropped 0 bases, with 7 bases sitting between them.

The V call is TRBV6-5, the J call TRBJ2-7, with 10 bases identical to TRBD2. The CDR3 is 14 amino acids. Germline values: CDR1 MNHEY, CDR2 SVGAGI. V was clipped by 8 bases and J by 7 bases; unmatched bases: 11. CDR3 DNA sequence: TGTGCCAGCCGATCCAGCGGGGGGGCGAGGGAGCAGTACTTC. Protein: CASRSSGGAREQYF.

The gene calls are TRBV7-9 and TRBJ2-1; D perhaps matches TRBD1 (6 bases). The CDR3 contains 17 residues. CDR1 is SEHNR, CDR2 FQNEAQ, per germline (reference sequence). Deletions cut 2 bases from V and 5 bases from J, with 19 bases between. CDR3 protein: CASSLRTPRGPHNEQFF. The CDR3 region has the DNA TGTGCCAGCAGCTTAAGGACTCCCAGGGGCCCCCACAATGAGCAGTTCTTC.

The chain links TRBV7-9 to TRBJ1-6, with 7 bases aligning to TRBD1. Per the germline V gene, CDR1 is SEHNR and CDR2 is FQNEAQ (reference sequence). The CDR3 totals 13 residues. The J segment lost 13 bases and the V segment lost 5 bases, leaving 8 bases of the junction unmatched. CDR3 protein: CASSRDSDWPLHF. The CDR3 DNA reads TGTGCCAGCAGCCGGGACAGTGATTGGCCCCTCCACTTT.

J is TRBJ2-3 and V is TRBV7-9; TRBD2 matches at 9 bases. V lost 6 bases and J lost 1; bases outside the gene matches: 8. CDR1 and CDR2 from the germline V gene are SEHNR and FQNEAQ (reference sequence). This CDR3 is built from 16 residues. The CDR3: CASRPLAGRRTDTQYF. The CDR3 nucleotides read TGTGCCAGCAGACCTCTAGCGGGACGACGCACAGATACGCAGTATTTT.

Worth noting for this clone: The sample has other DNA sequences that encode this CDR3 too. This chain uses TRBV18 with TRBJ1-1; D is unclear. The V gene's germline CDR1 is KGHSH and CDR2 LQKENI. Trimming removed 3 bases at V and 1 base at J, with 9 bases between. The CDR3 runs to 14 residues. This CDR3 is CASSPQEGNTEAFF. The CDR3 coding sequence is TGTGCCAGCTCACCCCAGGAGGGGAACACTGAAGCTTTCTTT.

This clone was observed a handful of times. The chain's CDR3 is CASSPWGYGQDNSPLHF. The DNA for the CDR3 is TGTGCCAGCAGCCCCTGGGGCTACGGACAGGATAATTCACCCCTCCACTTT. This chain connects TRBV7-8 to TRBJ1-6, with 7 nucleotides matching TRBD1. This CDR3 contains 17 residues. Germline trimming cut 5 bases from V and 5 bases from J; bases unmatched to any gene: 12. Germline V gene sequence: CDR1 SGHVS, CDR2 FQNEAQ. Variable domain in full (rest from reference TRBV7-8 and TRBJ1-6): GAGVSQSPRYKVAKRGQDVALRCDPISGHVSLFWYQQALGQGPEFLTYFQNEAQLDKSGLPSDRFFAERPEGSVSTLKIQRTQQEDSAVYLCASSPWGYGQDNSPLHFGNGTRLTVT.

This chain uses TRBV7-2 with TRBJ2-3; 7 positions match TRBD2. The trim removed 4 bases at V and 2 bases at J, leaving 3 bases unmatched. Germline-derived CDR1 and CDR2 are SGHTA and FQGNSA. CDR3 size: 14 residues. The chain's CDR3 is CASSSSGTTDTQYF. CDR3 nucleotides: TGTGCCAGCAGCTCAAGCGGGACCACAGATACGCAGTATTTT.

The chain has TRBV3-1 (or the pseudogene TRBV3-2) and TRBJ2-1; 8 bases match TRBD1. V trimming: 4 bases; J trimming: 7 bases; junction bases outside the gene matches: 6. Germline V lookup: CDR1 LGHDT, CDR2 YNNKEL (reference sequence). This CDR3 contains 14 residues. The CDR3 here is CASSPRTGRNEQFF. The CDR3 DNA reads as TGTGCCAGCAGCCCTCGGACAGGGCGAAATGAGCAGTTCTTC.

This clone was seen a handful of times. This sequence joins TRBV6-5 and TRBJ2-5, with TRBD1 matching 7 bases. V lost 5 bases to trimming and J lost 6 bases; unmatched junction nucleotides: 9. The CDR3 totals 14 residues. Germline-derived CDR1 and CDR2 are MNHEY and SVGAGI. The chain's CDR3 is CASSPVGGTQTQYF. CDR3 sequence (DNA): TGTGCCAGCAGTCCGGTAGGGGGCACGCAGACCCAGTACTTC.

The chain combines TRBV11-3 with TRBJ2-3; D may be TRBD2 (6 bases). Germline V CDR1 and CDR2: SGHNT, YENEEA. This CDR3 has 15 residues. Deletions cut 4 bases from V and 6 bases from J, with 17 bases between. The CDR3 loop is CASSSLGTLGDTQYF. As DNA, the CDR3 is TGTGCCAGCAGCTCGCTCGGGACTCTCGGCGATACGCAGTATTTT. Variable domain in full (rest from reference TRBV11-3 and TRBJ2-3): EAGVVQSPRYKIIEKKQPVAFWCNPISGHNTLYWYLQNLGQGPELLIRYENEEAVDDSQLPKDRFSAERLKGVDSTLKIQPAELGDSAVYLCASSSLGTLGDTQYFGPGTRLTVL.

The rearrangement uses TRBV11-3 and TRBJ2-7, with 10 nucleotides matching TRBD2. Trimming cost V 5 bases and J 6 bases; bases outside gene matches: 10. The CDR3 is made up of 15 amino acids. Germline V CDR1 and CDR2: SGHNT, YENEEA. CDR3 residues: CASSTPGLAVGEQYF. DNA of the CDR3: TGTGCCAGCAGCACCCCAGGACTAGCGGTAGGCGAGCAGTACTTC.

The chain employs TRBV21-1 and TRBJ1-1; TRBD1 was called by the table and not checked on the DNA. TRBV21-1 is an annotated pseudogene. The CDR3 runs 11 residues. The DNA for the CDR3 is TGTGCCAGCAGCCGGGACAGGGAAGCTTTCTTT. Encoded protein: CASSRDREAFF.

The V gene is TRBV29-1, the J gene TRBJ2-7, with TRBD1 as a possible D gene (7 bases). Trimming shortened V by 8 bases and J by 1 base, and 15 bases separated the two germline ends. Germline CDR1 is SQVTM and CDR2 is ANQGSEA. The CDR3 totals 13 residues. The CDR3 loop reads CSTGDSSSYEQYF. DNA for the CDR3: TGCAGCACGGGGGACAGTTCATCCTACGAGCAGTACTTC.

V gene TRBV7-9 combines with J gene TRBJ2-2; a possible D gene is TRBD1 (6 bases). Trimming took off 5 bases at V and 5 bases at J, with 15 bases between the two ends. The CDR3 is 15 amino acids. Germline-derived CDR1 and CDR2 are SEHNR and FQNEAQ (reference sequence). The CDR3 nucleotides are TGTGCCAGCAGCCTCCATGGGGGCGCGACCGGGGAGCTGTTTTTT. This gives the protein CASSLHGGATGELFF. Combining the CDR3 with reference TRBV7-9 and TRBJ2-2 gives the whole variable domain DTGVSQNPRHKITKRGQNVTFRCDPISEHNRLYWYRQTLGQGPEFLTYFQNEAQLEKSRLLSDRFSAERPKGSFSTLEIQRTEQGDSAMYLCASSLHGGATGELFFGEGSRLTVL.

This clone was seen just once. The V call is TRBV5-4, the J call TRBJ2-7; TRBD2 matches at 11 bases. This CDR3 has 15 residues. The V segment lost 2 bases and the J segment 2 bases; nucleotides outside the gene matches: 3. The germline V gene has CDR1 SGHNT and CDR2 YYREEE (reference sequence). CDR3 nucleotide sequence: TGTGCCAGCAGCTTTGGACTAGCGGGTACCTACGAGCAGTACTTC. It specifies CASSFGLAGTYEQYF.

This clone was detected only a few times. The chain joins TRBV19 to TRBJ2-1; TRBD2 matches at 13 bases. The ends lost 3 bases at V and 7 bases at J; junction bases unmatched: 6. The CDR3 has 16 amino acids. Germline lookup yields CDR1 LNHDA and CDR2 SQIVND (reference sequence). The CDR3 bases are TGTGCCAGTAGTATGCCCCCGGGACTAGCGGGGAATGAGCAGTTCTTC. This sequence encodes CASSMPPGLAGNEQFF.

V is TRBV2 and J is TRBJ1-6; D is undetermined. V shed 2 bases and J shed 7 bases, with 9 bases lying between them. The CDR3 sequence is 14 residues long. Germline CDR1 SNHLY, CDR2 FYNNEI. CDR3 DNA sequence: TGTGCCAGCAGTGAATTGCGCCCCAATTCACCCCTCCACTTT. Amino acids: CASSELRPNSPLHF.

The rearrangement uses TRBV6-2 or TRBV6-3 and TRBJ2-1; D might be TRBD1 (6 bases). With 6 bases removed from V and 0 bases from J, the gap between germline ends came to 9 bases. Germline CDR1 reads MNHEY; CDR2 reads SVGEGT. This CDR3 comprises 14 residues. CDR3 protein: CASSHRVSYNEQFF. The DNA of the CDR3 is TGTGCCAGCAGCCACAGGGTCTCCTACAATGAGCAGTTCTTC.

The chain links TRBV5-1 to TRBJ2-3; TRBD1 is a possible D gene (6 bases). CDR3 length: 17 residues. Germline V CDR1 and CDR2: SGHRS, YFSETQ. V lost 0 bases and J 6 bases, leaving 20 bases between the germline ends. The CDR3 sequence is CASSLADWTALGDTQYF. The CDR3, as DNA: TGCGCCAGCAGCTTGGCCGACTGGACAGCCCTTGGGGATACGCAGTATTTT.

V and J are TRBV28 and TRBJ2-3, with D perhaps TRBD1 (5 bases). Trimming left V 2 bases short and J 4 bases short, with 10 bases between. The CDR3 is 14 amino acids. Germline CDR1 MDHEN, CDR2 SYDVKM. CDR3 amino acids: CASSLVAGSDTQYF. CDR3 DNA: TGTGCCAGCAGTTTAGTCGCAGGGTCAGATACGCAGTATTTT. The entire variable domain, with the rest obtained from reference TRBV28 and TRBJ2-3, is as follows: DVKVTQSSRYLVKRTGEKVFLECVQDMDHENMFWYRQDPGLGLRLIYFSYDVKMKEKGDIPEGYSVSREKKERFSLILESASTNQTSMYLCASSLVAGSDTQYFGPGTRLTVL.

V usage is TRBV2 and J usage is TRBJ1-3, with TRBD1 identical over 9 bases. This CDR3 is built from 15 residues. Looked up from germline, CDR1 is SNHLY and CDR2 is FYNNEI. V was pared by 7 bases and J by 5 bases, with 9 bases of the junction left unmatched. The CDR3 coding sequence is TGTGCCAGCAAAGCGAAGGACAGGGGAAGAAACACCATATATTTT. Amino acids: CASKAKDRGRNTIYF. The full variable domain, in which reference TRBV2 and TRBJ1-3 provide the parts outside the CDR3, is EPEVTQTPSHQVTQMGQEVILRCVPISNHLYFYWYRQILGQKVEFLVSFYNNEISEKSEIFDDQFSVERPDGSNFTLKIRSTKLEDSAMYFCASKAKDRGRNTIYFGEGSWLTVV.

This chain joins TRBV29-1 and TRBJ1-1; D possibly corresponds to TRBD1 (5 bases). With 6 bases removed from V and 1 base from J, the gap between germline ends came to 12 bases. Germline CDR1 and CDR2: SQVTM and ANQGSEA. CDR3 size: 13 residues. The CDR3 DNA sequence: TGCAGCGTCCAACAGGTTACGAACACTGAAGCTTTCTTT. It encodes CSVQQVTNTEAFF.